The 11 T cell receptor beta chains listed next were all sequenced from one sample in a study of blood T cell repertoires in COVID-19. TCRdb's table, derived via immunoSEQ multiplex PCR, lists solely in-frame clones and lacks some. The data show 300,000 to 350,000 clones, about 90% seen once. Input material: peripheral blood. These receptors all stem from a woman younger than 30 who had recovered from COVID-19.

V is TRBV6-5 and J is TRBJ1-2; no clear D. Looked up from germline, CDR1 is MNHEY and CDR2 is SVGAGI. The CDR3 length is 14 residues. V was clipped by 2 bases and J by 5 bases, with 12 bases between them. CDR3 bases: TGTGCCAGCAGTTACGGGCACCCTATTTATGGCTACACCTTC. The encoded protein is CASSYGHPIYGYTF.

V usage is TRBV21-1 and J usage is TRBJ2-7; the table's D gene call, TRBD1, was not cross checked with the DNA. TRBV21-1 is described as a pseudogene. The CDR3 has 14 residues. The CDR3 bases are TGTGCCAGCAGCAAGGGGACAACAGGGGGCTGGCAGTACGTC. Translating it yields CASSKGTTGGWQYV.

The chain carries TRBV9 and TRBJ1-2; 8 bases fit TRBD1. CDR1 is SGDLS, CDR2 YYNGEE, per germline. With V trimmed by 3 bases and J by 6 bases, 10 bases remained unmatched. The CDR3 loop spans 15 amino acids. The CDR3 region is CASSATGGTRNGYTF. CDR3 nucleotides: TGTGCCAGCAGCGCAACAGGGGGTACGAGGAATGGCTACACCTTC.

This clone came up once. V and J are TRBV19 and TRBJ2-7; 8 nucleotides agree with TRBD2. Germline CDR1 reads LNHDA; CDR2 reads SQIVND (reference sequence). There are 13 residues in the CDR3. As DNA, the CDR3 is TGTGCGTCCCTCAGCGGGAGCCCGTGGGAGCAGTACGTC. Translated: CASLSGSPWEQYV.

This clone was observed once. The rearrangement joins TRBV2 to TRBJ2-2; 7 bases match TRBD1. V lost 10 bases to trimming and J lost 1 base; unmatched junction nucleotides: 6. The CDR3 covers 14 residues. Germline V lookup: CDR1 SNHLY, CDR2 FYNNEI. The CDR3 nucleotides read TGTGCCACCAGACAGGGAATGAACACCGGGGAGCTGTTTTTT. This gives the protein CATRQGMNTGELFF.

The V gene is TRBV19, the J gene TRBJ1-1, with D possibly matching TRBD1 (6 bases). From germline, CDR1 is LNHDA and CDR2 SQIVND (reference sequence). V was trimmed by 7 bases and J by 6 bases, leaving 21 bases between them. The CDR3 spans 15 residues. CDR3 DNA sequence: TGTGCCAGTATCTCAGACAGGAGGTTTGAACCTGAAGCTTTCTTT. Its protein is CASISDRRFEPEAFF.

On this clone itself: An end of the junction does not agree with germline; a read error may underlie this. V is TRBV3-1 (or the pseudogene TRBV3-2) and J is TRBJ1-2, with D possibly matching TRBD1 (5 bases). The CDR3 contains 13 residues. Germline V gene lookup returns CDR1 LGHDT and CDR2 YNNKEL (reference sequence). The CDR3 here is CASSLGENYGYTF. The CDR3 nucleotides are TGTGCCAGCAGCCTAGGGGAAAACTACGGCTACACCTTC.

The genes are TRBV5-1 and TRBJ1-6; 8 nucleotides align to TRBD1. Trimming removed 4 bases from V and 5 bases from J; junction bases left unmatched: 8. CDR3 size: 16 residues. CDR1 is SGHRS and CDR2 is YFSETQ in the germline V gene. CDR3 nucleotides: TGCGCCAGCAGCGTCGGGACAGGAGGAAATAATTCACCCCTCCACTTT. Translating it yields CASSVGTGGNNSPLHF.

The CDR3 coding sequence is TGTGCCAGCAGCTATGGGACAGATAACACTGAAGCTTTCTTT. It codes for CASSYGTDNTEAFF. J is TRBJ1-1 and V is TRBV5-6, with 7 bases fitting TRBD1. The CDR3 sequence is 14 residues long. With V trimmed by 3 bases and J by 2 bases, 4 bases remained unmatched. Looked up from germline, CDR1 is SGHDT and CDR2 is YYEEEE.

The chain uses TRBV18 and TRBJ1-6; D gene ambiguous. This CDR3 region has 18 residues. V was shortened by 1 base and J by 0 bases, with 13 bases between the two germline ends. Per the germline V gene, CDR1 is KGHSH and CDR2 is LQKENI. This chain's CDR3 is CASSPLPPQSSYNSPLHF. The CDR3 bases are TGTGCCAGCTCACCACTCCCGCCACAGAGCTCCTATAATTCACCCCTCCACTTT.

CDR3 DNA: TGTGCCAGCAGCCCCCCCGGAGCGGGCTTCAATGAGCAGTTCTTC. Amino acids: CASSPPGAGFNEQFF. This chain links TRBV14 with TRBJ2-1; possibly TRBD2 for D (6 bases). The CDR3 length is 15 residues. V was clipped by 4 bases and J by 6 bases, with 16 bases between them. CDR1 and CDR2 (germline): SGHDN, FVKESK.